This T cell receptor beta chain was sequenced in a study of blood T cell repertoires in COVID-19. Assay: immunoSEQ multiplex PCR; the TCRdb copy retains only in-frame clones and omits some. Of roughly 200,000 clones in the sample, 87% were seen once. Looked up from germline, CDR1 is MNHEY and CDR2 is SMNVEV (reference sequence). The CDR3 runs to 14 residues. The V and J ends lost 5 bases and 4 bases, in that order; junction bases with no gene match: 6. This chain connects TRBV27 to TRBJ2-7, with 9 bases that match TRBD2. This receptor was obtained from a woman in her 30s who had recovered from COVID-19. Sample: PBMCs or T cells enriched from blood (not recorded which). CDR3 protein: CASSRISGSYEQYF. As DNA, the CDR3 is TGTGCCAGCAGTCGGATTAGCGGGAGTTACGAGCAGTACTTC.